Below, one T cell receptor beta chain is given with its context. The antigen remains unidentified. V lost 0 bases, J lost 4 bases, and 4 bases stayed unmatched. The V gene's germline CDR1 is SGHNT and CDR2 YYREEE (reference sequence). The CDR3 extends over 16 amino acids. The CD4+ fraction was divided into a CD45RA+ naive subset and a CD45RA-negative memory subset. Original methodology: ImmunoSEQ supplied junction-only sequences lacking quality scores, so filtering was different. TCRdb's table, derived via immunoSEQ multiplex PCR, lists solely in-frame clones and lacks some. D and trimming were read from the DNA, whereas the V and J calls and clone size are those reported in that table. Counted here are over a million clones, 78% occurring once; the ten biggest clones make up around 0.61%. This sample is part of a study of shared clonotypes between healthy human individuals. General study results and limits: Across several donors, naive CD4 shared 5% to 6%, naive CD8 3.5% to 4%, memory CD4 roughly 2.2%, memory CD8 0.4%. Collection of samples was limited to blood; tissue repertoires likely differ.

Material: memory CD4+ T cells from PBMCs. Subset described: CD45RA-negative fraction. This chain links TRBV5-4 with TRBJ2-7, with 13 bases matching TRBD2. The source is a man between 18 and 29 years old in good health. Some clones in this sample may be carry-over from other donors' samples. The CDR3 loop is CASSLGGLAGAYEQYF. DNA for the CDR3: TGTGCCAGCAGCTTGGGTGGACTAGCGGGAGCGTACGAGCAGTACTTC.